Below, one T cell receptor (beta chain) is given with its context. This CDR3 comprises 19 residues. CDR1 LNHDA and CDR2 SQIVND come from the germline V gene (reference sequence). V dropped 6 bases and J dropped 1; count of bases not matched to a gene: 15. The data stem from a study of blood T cell repertoires in COVID-19. For the study at large: Whether acute or convalescent, the COVID-19 samples came from the United States, Italy and Spain. In each case, the material was cDNA or gDNA derived from T cells, B-cell-depleted T cells, or PBMCs.

Authors' analysis steps: Amplification from reference gene primers served as the basis for estimated nucleated cell counts. Method: immunoSEQ multiplex PCR; TCRdb's copy keeps in-frame clones and lacks some. V and J calls and clone size are as listed in that table; D and trimming were resolved from the DNA. The table shows under 300,000 clones, with 85% to 90% occurring only once. The origin of this receptor is a woman aged 40 to 50 with acute or convalescent COVID-19. The sample was peripheral blood. The chain carries TRBV19 and TRBJ2-6; TRBD1 aligns across 7 bases. The DNA of the CDR3 is TGTGCCAGTAGCGCAACAATCGGGACAGTTTATTCTGGGGCCAACGTCCTGACTTTC. Its translation is CASSATIGTVYSGANVLTF.